Below are 17 T cell receptor beta chains sequenced from a single sample in a study of brain metastases from non-small cell lung cancer. The method was immunoSEQ multiplex PCR; TCRdb's version includes in-frame clones alone and lacks a portion of them. Among about 1,400 clones listed, around 80% were seen once. The specimen was tumor-adjacent normal tissue. All receptors derive from a donor aged 40 or over with non-small cell lung cancer.

The chain joins TRBV7-2 to TRBJ2-2; a possible D gene is TRBD1 (5 bases). Looked up from germline, CDR1 is SGHTA and CDR2 is FQGNSA. With 5 bases removed from V and 3 bases from J, the gap between germline ends came to 7 bases. The CDR3 length is 13 residues. The DNA of the CDR3 is TGTGCCAGCAGCCGACAGCACACCGGGGAGCTGTTTTTT. It encodes CASSRQHTGELFF. Together with reference TRBV7-2 and TRBJ2-2, the CDR3 gives the full variable domain: GAGVSQSPSNKVTEKGKDVELRCDPISGHTALYWYRQSLGQGLEFLIYFQGNSAPDKSGLPSDRFSAERTGGSVSTLTIQRTQQEDSAVYLCASSRQHTGELFFGEGSRLTVL.

This chain uses TRBV7-8 with TRBJ2-5; TRBD2 matches at 11 bases. The CDR3 contains 16 residues. CDR1 and CDR2 (germline): SGHVS, FQNEAQ. V was clipped by 1 base and J by 5 bases; unmatched bases: 6. This CDR3 is CASSLVVAGGPETQYF. The CDR3 DNA reads TGTGCCAGCAGCTTAGTGGTAGCGGGGGGGCCTGAGACCCAGTACTTC.

The rearrangement links TRBV7-6 to TRBJ2-5; 13 nucleotides agree with TRBD2. Germline V CDR1 and CDR2: SGHVS, FNYEAQ. The CDR3 is made up of 17 amino acids. V lost 5 bases to trimming and J lost 5 bases; unmatched junction nucleotides: 11. Here the CDR3 DNA reads TGTGCCAGCAGCGCCCATACTAGCGGGGGGGTGCGGGAGACCCAGTACTTC. This gives the protein CASSAHTSGGVRETQYF.

This chain links TRBV10-3 with TRBJ2-2, with 7 bases lining up with TRBD2. Per the germline V gene, CDR1 is ENHRY and CDR2 is SYGVKD. The J segment lost 7 bases and the V segment lost 7 bases, leaving 6 bases of the junction unmatched. The length of the CDR3 is 13 residues. This chain's CDR3 is CAITAGEVGELFF. The CDR3 nucleotides read TGTGCCATCACTGCGGGGGAAGTCGGGGAGCTGTTTTTT.

The chain uses TRBV7-9 and TRBJ2-1; D is possibly TRBD2 (6 bases). CDR1 and CDR2 from the germline V gene are SEHNR and FQNEAQ (reference sequence). This CDR3 has 16 amino acids. Trimming took 5 bases from V and 0 from J, leaving 14 bases between them. CDR3 amino acids: CASSGRQGSSYNEQFF. CDR3 bases: TGTGCCAGCAGCGGGAGGCAGGGCAGCTCCTACAATGAGCAGTTCTTC.

CDR3 region: CASSYVAPPRELFF. In DNA, the CDR3 is TGTGCCAGCAGTTACGTAGCGCCTCCGCGGGAGCTGTTTTTT. This chain links TRBV6-5 with TRBJ2-2, with D possibly matching TRBD2 (5 bases). Germline CDR1 is MNHEY and CDR2 is SVGAGI. The CDR3 contains 14 residues. Trimming removed 2 bases at V and 9 bases at J, with 13 bases between.

This clone has more than one count but fewer than ten. This chain connects TRBV29-1 to TRBJ2-1; D is tentatively TRBD1 or TRBD2 (7 bases each). V was trimmed by 4 bases and J by 3 bases, leaving 16 bases between them. CDR3 length: 15 residues. Germline V gene data show CDR1 as SQVTM and CDR2 as ANQGSEA. The CDR3 DNA is TGCAGCGTTGCAGGGGGGGCGGTCGGCTACAATGAGCAGTTCTTC. Translating gives CSVAGGAVGYNEQFF.

The chain uses TRBV6-5 and TRBJ1-1; 11 nucleotides line up with TRBD1. The CDR3 loop spans 13 amino acids. Trimming at V came to 6 bases and at J to 10 bases, leaving 7 bases not matched to a gene. The germline gives CDR1 MNHEY, CDR2 SVGAGI. CDR3 amino acids: CASRLGTGGLAFF. The CDR3 region has the DNA TGTGCCAGCAGACTAGGGACAGGGGGTTTAGCTTTCTTT.

The chain uses TRBV6-2 or TRBV6-3 and TRBJ2-4; TRBD2 matches at 9 bases. Germline V lookup: CDR1 MNHEY, CDR2 SVGEGT. With 5 bases clipped from V and 2 bases from J, the junction kept 13 bases outside the gene matches. The CDR3 spans 18 residues. The CDR3 nucleotides read TGTGCCAGCAGTGTCGCGGGGGGGCTGGCCCGGACCAAAAACATTCAGTACTTC. It translates to CASSVAGGLARTKNIQYF.

By share of the sample, this clone is large. The chain combines TRBV12-3 or TRBV12-4 with TRBJ1-5; no clear D. The V gene lost 2 bases and the J gene lost 3 bases, with 2 bases spanning the gap. The length of the CDR3 is 12 residues. Here the CDR3 reads CASSLTNQPQHF. For the CDR3, the DNA is TGTGCCAGCAGTTTAACCAATCAGCCCCAGCATTTT.

The chain has TRBV19 and TRBJ2-7, with TRBD1 matching over 12 bases. The ends lost 6 bases at V and 11 bases at J; junction bases unmatched: 20. CDR1 LNHDA and CDR2 SQIVND come from the germline V gene (reference sequence). The CDR3 loop spans 17 amino acids. Here the CDR3 DNA reads TGTGCCAGTAGCCTCATGCCCCAGCCGGGACAGGGGGCGAATAAGTACTTC. Its translation: CASSLMPQPGQGANKYF.

This clone is labeled as large. The rearrangement links TRBV6-6 to TRBJ1-1; D is undetermined. The germline V and J ends were trimmed by 8 bases and 1 base, with 5 bases remaining between them. This CDR3 region has 11 residues. Germline V lookup: CDR1 MNHNY, CDR2 SVGAGI (reference sequence). This CDR3 is CASAQNTEAFF. CDR3 in DNA: TGTGCCAGCGCCCAGAACACTGAAGCTTTCTTT.

The V and J genes are TRBV3-1 (or the pseudogene TRBV3-2) and TRBJ2-5; TRBD2 agrees at 11 bases. Germline V gene lookup returns CDR1 LGHDT and CDR2 YNNKEL (reference sequence). V lost 2 bases, J lost 2 bases, and 16 bases stayed unmatched. The CDR3 runs 20 residues. The CDR3 DNA reads as TGTGCCAGCAGCCAAAGGGGCCGAAAACCTAGCGGGGGGCAGCAAGAGACCCAGTACTTC. It codes for CASSQRGRKPSGGQQETQYF.

The V and J genes are TRBV2 and TRBJ2-2; D gene unclear. Germline V CDR1 and CDR2: SNHLY, FYNNEI. The CDR3 extends over 15 amino acids. Trimming cost V 1 base and J 0 bases, with 6 bases left between them. The CDR3 DNA is TGTGCCAGCAGTGAAGTCGACACGAACACCGGGGAGCTGTTTTTT. Translated: CASSEVDTNTGELFF.

The chain uses TRBV7-8 and TRBJ2-7; D may correspond to TRBD1 or TRBD2 (5 bases each). Per the germline V gene, CDR1 is SGHVS and CDR2 is FQNEAQ. This CDR3 has 16 residues. With 5 bases removed from V and 2 bases from J, the gap between germline ends came to 19 bases. The CDR3 bases are TGTGCCAGCAGCGCGGAGGCGGTGGTCAGGGCCTACGAGCAGTACTTC. It specifies CASSAEAVVRAYEQYF. The full variable domain, with the rest looked up from reference TRBV7-8 and TRBJ2-7, is GAGVSQSPRYKVAKRGQDVALRCDPISGHVSLFWYQQALGQGPEFLTYFQNEAQLDKSGLPSDRFFAERPEGSVSTLKIQRTQQEDSAVYLCASSAEAVVRAYEQYFGPGTRLTVT.

The chain is built from TRBV7-9 and TRBJ2-5, with 10 bases identical to TRBD2. Germline CDR1 reads SEHNR; CDR2 reads FQNEAQ (reference sequence). Trimming at V came to 6 bases and at J to 5 bases, leaving 9 bases not matched to a gene. The CDR3 consists of 15 residues. The CDR3 region is CASSPSGGAMETQYF. CDR3 in DNA: TGTGCCAGCAGTCCGAGCGGGGGGGCCATGGAGACCCAGTACTTC.

The V gene is TRBV7-3, the J gene TRBJ2-7; D may correspond to TRBD1 or TRBD2 (6 bases each). V was clipped by 4 bases and J by 3 bases, with 10 bases between them. The germline CDR1 and CDR2 sequences are SGHTA and FQGTGA. The CDR3 loop spans 13 amino acids. The CDR3 loop reads CASSSRGHYEQYF. The CDR3 nucleotides read TGTGCCAGCAGCTCCCGGGGGCACTACGAGCAGTACTTC.